Presented here are 32 T cell receptor beta chains from one specimen sequenced in a study of T cells in Graves' hyperthyroidism and ophthalmopathy. RNA transcripts yielded amplified TCR beta CDR3 regions. The HTBI primer set was used in a first-round RT-PCR of the TCR CDR3. TCRdb used MiXCR to reprocess the multiplex PCR reads, holding one entry per CDR3 protein. This sample has around 760,000 distinct CDR3 sequences, with 35% found just once. Source material: blood. Receptor source: a woman in her thirties or forties with Graves' hyperthyroidism.

V gene TRBV4-1 combines with J gene TRBJ1-2; no clear D gene. This CDR3 has 15 residues. Trimming removed 0 bases at V and 8 bases at J, with 16 bases between. The germline V gene encodes CDR1 MGHRA and CDR2 YSYEKL. CDR3 region: CASSQDTQEVYGYTF. CDR3 bases: TGCGCCAGCAGCCAAGATACCCAGGAGGTATACGGCTACACCTTC.

This rearrangement joins TRBV7-2 to TRBJ2-5; 8 positions agree with TRBD1. V lost 1 base and J lost 9; bases outside the gene matches: 10. There are 15 residues in the CDR3. Germline loops: CDR1 SGHTA, CDR2 FQGNSA. CDR3 in DNA: TGTGCCAGCAGCTTAGGTCAGGGGGCGCGACAGCCCCAGTACTTC. It encodes CASSLGQGARQPQYF.

The chain couples TRBV3-1 to TRBJ1-2, with D perhaps matching TRBD1 (5 bases). The CDR3 has 15 residues. The ends were cut back, 3 bases at V and 2 bases at J, with 13 bases in the middle. CDR1 and CDR2 from the germline V gene are LGHDT and YNNKEL (reference sequence). CDR3 coding DNA: TGTGCCAGCAGCCACGATTTCAGGGTAAACTATGGCTACACCTTC. This translates into CASSHDFRVNYGYTF.

This clonotype was seen at least ten times. The chain carries TRBV14 and TRBJ2-2; D is possibly TRBD1 (6 bases). Between the trimmed V and J ends, which lost 4 bases and 7 bases, there was a span of 10 bases. CDR1 and CDR2 from the germline V gene are SGHDN and FVKESK. CDR3 length equals 13 residues. The CDR3 sequence is CASSRQVGGELFF. The CDR3 DNA sequence: TGTGCCAGCAGCCGACAGGTTGGCGGGGAGCTGTTTTTT. Supplemented by reference TRBV14 and TRBJ2-2, the full variable domain reads EAGVTQFPSHSVIEKGQTVTLRCDPISGHDNLYWYRRVMGKEIKFLLHFVKESKQDESGMPNNRFLAERTGGTYSTLKVQPAELEDSGVYFCASSRQVGGELFFGEGSRLTVL.

Only a few counts were recorded for this clonotype. The chain recombines TRBV5-1 with TRBJ2-7; 8 bases match TRBD1. This CDR3 comprises 15 residues. Per germline, CDR1 SGHRS and CDR2 YFSETQ. J was trimmed by 4 bases and V by 4 bases; bases with no gene match: 10. The CDR3 bases are TGCGCCAGCAGCCCCCGACAGGGGAGCCAATACGAGCAGTACTTC. Protein: CASSPRQGSQYEQYF.

This clonotype appeared a few times. This sequence joins TRBV19 and TRBJ1-1, with D maybe TRBD1 (5 bases). The germline V and J ends were trimmed by 5 bases and 1 base, with 14 bases remaining between them. This CDR3 is built from 15 residues. Germline V gene lookup returns CDR1 LNHDA and CDR2 SQIVND (reference sequence). The chain's CDR3 is CASSQSAGRNTEAFF. The DNA for the CDR3 is TGTGCCAGTAGTCAATCGGCGGGGCGGAACACTGAAGCTTTCTTT.

V and J are TRBV2 and TRBJ2-7; D is possibly TRBD1 or TRBD2 (5 bases each). The germline V gene has CDR1 SNHLY and CDR2 FYNNEI. This CDR3 region has 14 residues. Deletions cut 8 bases from V and 0 bases from J, with 14 bases between. The CDR3: CASEGTLSSYEQYF. In DNA form, the CDR3 reads TGTGCCAGCGAGGGGACGTTGAGCTCCTACGAGCAGTACTTC. The variable domain in full, with the rest retrieved from reference TRBV2 and TRBJ2-7, is EPEVTQTPSHQVTQMGQEVILRCVPISNHLYFYWYRQILGQKVEFLVSFYNNEISEKSEIFDDQFSVERPDGSNFTLKIRSTKLEDSAMYFCASEGTLSSYEQYFGPGTRLTVT.

This clonotype came up once. The CDR3 ends on some other residue instead of the conserved phenylalanine or tryptophan, so this is likely a read error. The genes are TRBV7-9 and TRBJ1-1; perhaps TRBD1 as D (5 bases). The CDR3 totals 16 residues. The germline V gene has CDR1 SEHNR and CDR2 FQNEAQ (reference sequence). V lost 3 bases to trimming and J lost 4 bases, with 18 bases between them. The CDR3 DNA follows: TGTGCCAGCAGCTTGTTCGGGGGAGCCCTGGGCACTGAAGCTTTCTCT. This codes for CASSLFGGALGTEAFS.

The chain has TRBV12-5 and TRBJ2-7, with TRBD1 matching over 7 bases. Per the germline V gene, CDR1 is LGHNT and CDR2 is FRNRAP. This CDR3 is 15 amino acids long. Germline trimming cut 1 base from V and 4 bases from J; bases unmatched to any gene: 7. The CDR3 region is CASGLGRTGPYEQYF. CDR3 DNA sequence: TGTGCTAGTGGTTTGGGGAGGACAGGACCGTACGAGCAGTACTTC. Together with reference TRBV12-5 and TRBJ2-7, the CDR3 gives the full variable domain: DARVTQTPRHKVTEMGQEVTMRCQPILGHNTVFWYRQTMMQGLELLAYFRNRAPLDDSGMPKDRFSAEMPDATLATLKIQPSEPRDSAVYFCASGLGRTGPYEQYFGPGTRLTVT.

This clonotype was seen only a few times. The chain joins TRBV5-4 to TRBJ2-5; 8 bases map to TRBD1. V was pared by 4 bases and J by 1 base, with 9 bases of the junction left unmatched. From germline, CDR1 is SGHNT and CDR2 YYREEE (reference sequence). This CDR3 has 16 residues. CDR3 loop: CASSPWTGSRQETQYF. CDR3 coding DNA: TGTGCCAGCAGCCCGTGGACAGGGAGCCGCCAAGAGACCCAGTACTTC.

In its sample, this clonotype was seen many times. The V call is TRBV25-1, the J call TRBJ2-2; 11 bases align to TRBD1. The V gene's germline CDR1 is MGHDK and CDR2 SYGVNS. After removal of 2 bases from V and 7 bases from J, the junction contained 6 bases not matched to a gene. CDR3 length equals 16 residues. In DNA, the CDR3 is TGTGCCAGCAGTGAACTCGGGACAGGGGGACACGGGGAGCTGTTTTTT. Translated, it gives CASSELGTGGHGELFF.

Here the CDR3 DNA reads TGTGCCAGCAGCCAGACAGTGAGGGGTCAGCCCCAGCATTTT. Its translation: CASSQTVRGQPQHF. This chain links TRBV7-9 with TRBJ1-5; a possible D gene is TRBD1 (5 bases). V was shortened by 5 bases and J by 6 bases, with 14 bases between the two germline ends. Germline V lookup: CDR1 SEHNR, CDR2 FQNEAQ (reference sequence). The CDR3 sequence is 14 residues long. Using reference TRBV7-9 and TRBJ1-5 for the parts outside the CDR3, the full variable domain is DTGVSQNPRHKITKRGQNVTFRCDPISEHNRLYWYRQTLGQGPEFLTYFQNEAQLEKSRLLSDRFSAERPKGSFSTLEIQRTEQGDSAMYLCASSQTVRGQPQHFGDGTRLSIL.

As regards this clonotype: A read error may be the cause here, since a much bigger clone is one base away. This chain joins TRBV29-1 and TRBJ1-3; D unresolved. CDR3 size: 13 residues. CDR1 is SQVTM, CDR2 ANQGSEA, per germline. CDR3 in amino acids: CSALPRSGNAIYF. For the CDR3, the DNA is TGCAGCGCCCTTCCCCGCTCTGGAAACGCCATATATTTT.

This clonotype was picked up a small number of times. The chain couples TRBV10-3 to TRBJ1-1; possible D gene TRBD1, 6 bases. CDR1 and CDR2 from the germline V gene are ENHRY and SYGVKD. V was cut by 10 bases and J by 2 bases, with 14 bases left in between. CDR3 length equals 13 residues. In DNA, the CDR3 is TGTGCCAGCACATTGGGGGGCAACACTGAAGCTTTCTTT. Translating gives CASTLGGNTEAFF.

This chain joins TRBV20-1 and TRBJ1-1, with D maybe TRBD1 (5 bases). Germline V gene data show CDR1 as DFQATT and CDR2 as SNEGSKA (reference sequence). Trimming cost V 3 bases and J 4 bases, with 9 bases left between them. The length of the CDR3 is 12 residues. The CDR3 loop reads CSARGGATEAFF. The CDR3 DNA follows: TGCAGTGCTAGGGGGGGTGCCACTGAAGCTTTCTTT.

This clonotype has more than one count but fewer than ten. Compared with germline, one end of the junction differs, possibly owing to a read error. This chain connects TRBV10-3 to TRBJ2-7; tentatively, D is TRBD2 (6 bases). In germline, CDR1 is ENHRY, CDR2 SYGVKD. The CDR3 has 16 residues. CDR3 DNA sequence: TGTGCCAGCAGTTACTCCCCCCGGCGGGAAAACTACGAGCAGTACTTC. Translation gives CASSYSPRRENYEQYF.

V and J are TRBV9 and TRBJ2-2; D not resolved. The CDR3 spans 16 residues. Trimming pared 4 bases from V and 0 bases from J, leaving 13 bases between. The germline gives CDR1 SGDLS, CDR2 YYNGEE. CDR3 DNA: TGTGCCAGCAGCCCGAGGAACTCCCCGAACACCGGGGAGCTGTTTTTT. It translates to CASSPRNSPNTGELFF.

In its sample, this clonotype was seen many times. This sequence joins TRBV12-3 or TRBV12-4 and TRBJ1-1, with a tentative D call TRBD1 (6 bases). V dropped 2 bases and J dropped 7 bases, with 11 bases sitting between them. The CDR3 loop spans 13 amino acids. CDR3 nucleotides: TGTGCCAGCAGTTTAACAGGGCCGCGTGAAGCTTTCTTT. It codes for CASSLTGPREAFF.

A few counts support this clonotype. The J gene is TRBJ1-4, the V gene TRBV28; D possibly corresponds to TRBD1 (5 bases). CDR1 and CDR2 (germline): MDHEN, SYDVKM. Trimming shortened V by 2 bases and J by 6 bases, and 13 bases separated the two germline ends. The CDR3 runs to 15 residues. The CDR3 DNA is TGTGCCAGCAGTTTACCCCCCGGGGCTGATGAAAAACTGTTTTTT. Its protein product is CASSLPPGADEKLFF.

This rearrangement joins TRBV29-1 to TRBJ1-2; D is unresolved. The germline gives CDR1 SQVTM, CDR2 ANQGSEA. Trimming cost V 3 bases and J 13 bases, with 15 bases left between them. The CDR3 is 11 amino acids. CDR3 nucleotides: TGCAGCGTTGACGACGGGGAGAGGTGCACCTTC. Amino acids: CSVDDGERCTF.

Regarding this clonotype: This could be a read error, since a much larger clone is one nucleotide away. The J gene is TRBJ2-2, the V gene TRBV11-2; the match to TRBD2 covers 10 bases. The CDR3 runs to 18 residues. The germline V gene has CDR1 SGHAT and CDR2 FQNNGV. CDR3 sequence reads: CASSLVASGGAGTGELSF. As DNA, the CDR3 is TGTGCCAGCAGCTTAGTTGCGAGCGGGGGGGCTGGCACCGGGGAGCTGTCTTTT.

This clonotype was picked up a small number of times. The chain combines TRBV28 with TRBJ2-7, with D uncertain. The CDR3 consists of 15 residues. V lost 4 bases and J lost 6, with 19 bases in between. Germline V lookup: CDR1 MDHEN, CDR2 SYDVKM. As DNA, the CDR3 is TGTGCCAGCAGTTCAGGAAAAGTTGGCGTCTCCGAGCAGTACTTC. This codes for CASSSGKVGVSEQYF.

Concerning this clonotype itself: This sequence may be a read error, since a much larger clone differs from it by one base. The chain employs TRBV10-3 and TRBJ1-1; 7 nucleotides line up with TRBD1. Germline V CDR1 and CDR2: ENHRY, SYGVKD. The CDR3 has 16 residues. The CDR3 sequence: CAISRRDSSMNTGAFF. As DNA, the CDR3 is TGTGCCATCAGTAGACGGGACAGTTCCATGAACACTGGAGCTTTCTTT.

A remark on this clonotype: Since a much larger clone is just one base distant, this may be a read error. The chain links TRBV19 to TRBJ1-2; D is uncertain. V dropped 3 bases and J dropped 0 bases, with 11 bases sitting between them. Germline CDR1 LNHDA, CDR2 SQIVND (reference sequence). The CDR3 loop spans 15 amino acids. CDR3 bases: TGTGCCAGTAGTATTGGTGGACTGGCTAACTATGGCTACACCTTC. Encoded protein: CASSIGGLANYGYTF.

This clonotype was seen a handful of times. V gene TRBV29-1 combines with J gene TRBJ2-2; D may be TRBD2 (6 bases). Per the germline V gene, CDR1 is SQVTM and CDR2 is ANQGSEA. Trimming pared 3 bases from V and 3 bases from J, leaving 11 bases between. The CDR3 covers 14 residues. The CDR3 is CSVDDGEDTGELFF. For the CDR3, the DNA is TGCAGCGTTGACGACGGGGAGGACACCGGGGAGCTGTTTTTT.

The table lists this clonotype with many counts. The V gene is TRBV29-1, the J gene TRBJ1-2; the D is unclear. This CDR3 has 10 residues. CDR1 and CDR2 from the germline V gene are SQVTM and ANQGSEA. V was trimmed by 5 bases and J by 4 bases, leaving 5 bases between them. The CDR3 DNA is TGCAGCGTTTCTGGCTATGGCTACACCTTC. Its translation: CSVSGYGYTF.

This clonotype appeared many times. This sequence joins TRBV20-1 and TRBJ1-6; 9 bases fit TRBD1. This CDR3 spans 13 amino acids. The germline V gene has CDR1 DFQATT and CDR2 SNEGSKA (reference sequence). The V gene end was trimmed by 3 bases and the J gene end by 10 bases; junction bases not matched to a gene: 4. As DNA, the CDR3 is TGCAGTGCTAGGGACAGGGGAAGATCACCCCTCCACTTT. Protein product: CSARDRGRSPLHF.

The chain is built from TRBV25-1 and TRBJ1-2; D perhaps matches TRBD1 (5 bases). This CDR3 comprises 14 residues. Per the germline V gene, CDR1 is MGHDK and CDR2 is SYGVNS. The V end lost 8 bases, the J end lost 3 bases, and 16 bases lay between the germline ends. The CDR3 region is CASVEGVRDYGYTF. Written as DNA, the CDR3 is TGTGCCAGCGTTGAGGGTGTCAGGGACTATGGCTACACCTTC.

The chain recombines TRBV12-3 or TRBV12-4 with TRBJ1-1, with a possible D match to TRBD1 (6 bases). The CDR3 consists of 17 residues. Trimming cost V 2 bases and J 3 bases, with 19 bases left between them. The CDR3 sequence is CASSLPHWAGAHTEAFF. CDR3 in DNA: TGTGCCAGCAGTTTACCGCACTGGGCAGGGGCCCACACTGAAGCTTTCTTT.

The chain couples TRBV20-1 to TRBJ2-2; 8 bases line up with TRBD1. V lost 5 bases and J lost 4; bases outside the gene matches: 12. Germline assignment: CDR1 DFQATT and CDR2 SNEGSKA (reference sequence). The CDR3 contains 16 residues. CDR3 sequence reads: CSAANRGTSATGELFF. The CDR3 coding sequence is TGCAGTGCTGCTAACAGGGGGACCTCGGCCACCGGGGAGCTGTTTTTT.

This clonotype was recorded many times. The V call is TRBV19, the J call TRBJ1-2; possible D gene TRBD1, 6 bases. The V end was cut by 5 bases, the J end by 8 bases, with 15 bases between. CDR3 length: 13 residues. CDR1 and CDR2 (germline): LNHDA, SQIVND (reference sequence). The CDR3 is CASSHTGFDGYTF. The CDR3 region has the DNA TGTGCCAGTAGTCACACAGGGTTCGACGGCTACACCTTC. The entire variable domain, with the rest obtained from reference TRBV19 and TRBJ1-2, is as follows: DGGITQSPKYLFRKEGQNVTLSCEQNLNHDAMYWYRQDPGQGLRLIYYSQIVNDFQKGDIAEGYSVSREKKESFPLTVTSAQKNPTAFYLCASSHTGFDGYTFGSGTRLTVV.

This clonotype was detected only a few times. The chain recombines TRBV6-2 or TRBV6-3 with TRBJ1-2; D is perhaps TRBD1 (5 bases). CDR1 and CDR2 (germline): MNHEY, SVGEGT. V was trimmed by 5 bases and J by 3 bases, leaving 16 bases between them. This CDR3 region has 15 residues. The DNA of the CDR3 is TGTGCCAGCAGTAGGATCACCGGGACGGACTATGGCTACACCTTC. Protein sequence: CASSRITGTDYGYTF.